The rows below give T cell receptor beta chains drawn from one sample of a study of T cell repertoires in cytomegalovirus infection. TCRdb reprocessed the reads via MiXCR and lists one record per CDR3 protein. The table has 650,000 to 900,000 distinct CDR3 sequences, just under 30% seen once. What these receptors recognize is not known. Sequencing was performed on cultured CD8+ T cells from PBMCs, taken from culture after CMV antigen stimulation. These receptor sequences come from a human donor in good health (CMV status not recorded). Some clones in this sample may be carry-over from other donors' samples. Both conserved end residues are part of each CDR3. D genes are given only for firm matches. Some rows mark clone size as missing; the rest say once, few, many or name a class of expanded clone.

CDR3aa: CASSFGSGITEAFF
CDR3nt: TGTGCCAGCAGTTTTGGATCAGGTATCACTGAAGCTTTCTTT
j_gene: TRBJ1-1
v_gene: TRBV27
abundance: -
d_gene: -

CDR3aa: CASRAYHSEQFF
CDR3nt: TGTGCCAGCAGAGCCTACCATAGTGAGCAGTTCTTC
j_gene: TRBJ2-1
v_gene: TRBV25-1
abundance: -
d_gene: -

CDR3aa: CASSLTSGALPQETQYF
CDR3nt: TGTGCCAGCAGCTTGACTAGCGGGGCCTTACCCCAAGAGACCCAGTACTTC
j_gene: TRBJ2-5
v_gene: TRBV5-5
abundance: -
d_gene: TRBD2

CDR3aa: CASSGDRRRSTGELFF
CDR3nt: TGTGCCAGCAGCGGGGACAGGCGAAGGAGCACCGGGGAGCTGTTTTTT
j_gene: TRBJ2-2
v_gene: TRBV7-4
abundance: few
d_gene: TRBD1

CDR3aa: CASSSGVPAGELFF
CDR3nt: TGTGCCAGCAGCTCGGGAGTCCCCGCCGGGGAGCTGTTTTTT
j_gene: TRBJ2-2
v_gene: TRBV7-9
abundance: -
d_gene: -

CDR3aa: CASSQEGLSYEQYF
CDR3nt: TGTGCCAGCAGCCAAGAGGGGCTATCCTACGAGCAGTACTTC
j_gene: TRBJ2-7
v_gene: TRBV7-2
abundance: -
d_gene: -

CDR3aa: CASSLASSVLRTGELFF
CDR3nt: TGTGCCAGCAGTTTAGCTTCATCCGTCCTCCGGACCGGGGAGCTGTTTTTT
j_gene: TRBJ2-2
v_gene: TRBV12-3/TRBV12-4
abundance: many
d_gene: -

CDR3aa: CASSLEQDPHEKLFF
CDR3nt: TGTGCCAGCTCACTCGAACAGGACCCTCATGAAAAACTGTTTTTT
j_gene: TRBJ1-4
v_gene: TRBV18
abundance: -
d_gene: -

CDR3aa: CASSYPTGPTEAFF
CDR3nt: TGTGCCAGCAGTTACCCGACAGGACCCACTGAAGCTTTCTTT
j_gene: TRBJ1-1
v_gene: TRBV6-2/TRBV6-3
abundance: once
d_gene: -

CDR3aa: CASSLGTAFMNTEAFF
CDR3nt: TGCGCCAGCAGCTTAGGGACAGCTTTCATGAACACTGAAGCTTTCTTT
j_gene: TRBJ1-1
v_gene: TRBV5-1
abundance: -
d_gene: TRBD1

CDR3aa: CASMGDSSYEQYF
CDR3nt: TGTGCCAGCATGGGAGACAGCTCCTACGAGCAGTACTTC
j_gene: TRBJ2-7
v_gene: TRBV2
abundance: -
d_gene: -

CDR3aa: CASSEEGSGGGTQYF
CDR3nt: TGTGCCAGCAGTGAAGAGGGTAGCGGGGGGGGTACGCAGTATTTT
j_gene: TRBJ2-3
v_gene: TRBV6-1
abundance: -
d_gene: TRBD2

CDR3aa: CASSRRRGTDNQPQHF
CDR3nt: TGTGCCAGCAGCCGAAGACGAGGGACGGATAATCAGCCCCAGCATTTT
j_gene: TRBJ1-5
v_gene: TRBV28
abundance: -
d_gene: -

CDR3aa: CALKGRGGTEAFF
CDR3nt: TGTGCCCTCAAGGGCAGGGGGGGGACTGAAGCTTTCTTT
j_gene: TRBJ1-1
v_gene: TRBV7-9
abundance: few
d_gene: TRBD1

CDR3aa: CSVRGGGANEQFF
CDR3nt: TGCAGCGTCAGGGGCGGGGGGGCGAATGAGCAGTTCTTC
j_gene: TRBJ2-1
v_gene: TRBV29-1
abundance: -
d_gene: TRBD2

CDR3aa: CASSLQGMYEQFF
CDR3nt: TGTGCCAGTAGTCTCCAGGGTATGTATGAGCAGTTCTTC
j_gene: TRBJ2-1
v_gene: TRBV19
abundance: -
d_gene: -

CDR3aa: CASSLPGLAEETQYF
CDR3nt: TGTGCCAGCAGTCTCCCGGGACTAGCGGAAGAGACCCAGTACTTC
j_gene: TRBJ2-5
v_gene: TRBV28
abundance: -
d_gene: TRBD2

CDR3aa: CATSSPLLANYGYTF
CDR3nt: TGTGCCACCAGCAGCCCGTTGTTAGCTAACTATGGCTACACCTTC
j_gene: TRBJ1-2
v_gene: TRBV15
abundance: -
d_gene: -

CDR3aa: CASSLDLLYTEAFF
CDR3nt: TGTGCCAGCAGCCTTGATCTATTGTACACTGAAGCTTTCTTT
j_gene: TRBJ1-1
v_gene: TRBV6-1
abundance: few
d_gene: -

CDR3aa: CASSQDNRVSEQYF
CDR3nt: TGCGCCAGCAGCCAAGATAACCGCGTCAGCGAGCAGTACTTC
j_gene: TRBJ2-7
v_gene: TRBV4-1
abundance: -
d_gene: -

CDR3aa: CASSQASRGEIEQFF
CDR3nt: TGCGCCAGCAGCCAAGCCTCGAGAGGGGAAATTGAGCAGTTCTTC
j_gene: TRBJ2-1
v_gene: TRBV4-1
abundance: -
d_gene: -

CDR3aa: CSAYAGTGADTQYF
CDR3nt: TGCAGTGCTTACGCCGGGACAGGGGCAGATACGCAGTATTTT
j_gene: TRBJ2-3
v_gene: TRBV20-1
abundance: -
d_gene: TRBD1

CDR3aa: CASSQGQGAHGYTF
CDR3nt: TGCGCCAGCAGCCAAGGACAGGGGGCTCATGGCTACACCTTC
j_gene: TRBJ1-2
v_gene: TRBV4-1
abundance: -
d_gene: TRBD1

CDR3aa: CASSFQGVDTQYF
CDR3nt: TGTGCCAGCAGTTTCCAAGGAGTGGATACGCAGTATTTT
j_gene: TRBJ2-3
v_gene: TRBV28
abundance: -
d_gene: -

CDR3aa: CASGQMRNTEAFF
CDR3nt: TGTGCCAGCGGCCAGATGAGGAACACTGAAGCTTTCTTT
j_gene: TRBJ1-1
v_gene: TRBV6-1
abundance: few
d_gene: -

CDR3aa: CASSGRDRVFETQYF
CDR3nt: TGTGCCAGCAGTGGGCGGGACAGGGTCTTCGAGACCCAGTACTTC
j_gene: TRBJ2-5
v_gene: TRBV12-3/TRBV12-4
abundance: few
d_gene: TRBD1

CDR3aa: CASREGDLTDTQYF
CDR3nt: TGTGCCAGCAGGGAAGGAGACCTCACAGATACGCAGTATTTT
j_gene: TRBJ2-3
v_gene: TRBV6-5
abundance: -
d_gene: -

CDR3aa: CASSIVHQENSNQPQHF
CDR3nt: TGTGCCAGTAGTATAGTGCACCAGGAGAATAGCAATCAGCCCCAGCATTTT
j_gene: TRBJ1-5
v_gene: TRBV19
abundance: -
d_gene: -

CDR3aa: CASSLQWLEWGAGNRNTEAFF
CDR3nt: TGTGCCAGCAGCTTACAATGGTTGGAATGGGGGGCGGGGAATCGGAACACTGAAGCTTTCTTT
j_gene: TRBJ1-1
v_gene: TRBV7-2
abundance: -
d_gene: -

CDR3aa: CASNQDRGRGTGELFF
CDR3nt: TGTGCCAGCAACCAGGACAGGGGGCGCGGCACCGGGGAGCTGTTTTTT
j_gene: TRBJ2-2
v_gene: TRBV27
abundance: -
d_gene: TRBD1

CDR3aa: CASSQIGGDLDTQYF
CDR3nt: TGTGCCAGCAGCCAAATCGGGGGGGACCTGGATACGCAGTATTTT
j_gene: TRBJ2-3
v_gene: TRBV5-4
abundance: -
d_gene: TRBD2

CDR3aa: CASRNRGQNEKLFF
CDR3nt: TGTGCCAGCAGAAACAGGGGCCAGAATGAAAAACTGTTTTTT
j_gene: TRBJ1-4
v_gene: TRBV6-6
abundance: -
d_gene: TRBD1

CDR3aa: CASSLVSGPGDQPQHF
CDR3nt: TGTGCCAGCAGCTTAGTCTCCGGACCCGGGGATCAGCCCCAGCATTTT
j_gene: TRBJ1-5
v_gene: TRBV7-4
abundance: many
d_gene: -

CDR3aa: CASSLRFGGQDTGELFF
CDR3nt: TGCGCCAGCAGCTTAAGGTTCGGGGGGCAGGACACCGGGGAGCTGTTTTTT
j_gene: TRBJ2-2
v_gene: TRBV5-1
abundance: -
d_gene: -

CDR3aa: CASSIGGSMNTEAFF
CDR3nt: TGTGCCAGTAGTATAGGGGGCAGCATGAACACTGAAGCTTTCTTT
j_gene: TRBJ1-1
v_gene: TRBV19
abundance: -
d_gene: -

CDR3aa: CASSLMNSREDTEAFF
CDR3nt: TGTGCCAGCAGCTTAATGAACTCCAGGGAGGACACTGAAGCTTTCTTT
j_gene: TRBJ1-1
v_gene: TRBV7-9
abundance: few
d_gene: -

CDR3aa: CASSPHSGAFF
CDR3nt: TGTGCCAGCAGCCCTCACAGTGGAGCTTTCTTT
j_gene: TRBJ1-1
v_gene: TRBV9
abundance: -
d_gene: -

CDR3aa: CASSLAGSGGRQETQYF
CDR3nt: TGTGCCAGCAGCTTAGCGGGTAGCGGGGGCCGTCAAGAGACCCAGTACTTC
j_gene: TRBJ2-5
v_gene: TRBV7-6
abundance: -
d_gene: TRBD2

CDR3aa: CATSGFGQTYGYTF
CDR3nt: TGTGCCACCAGTGGATTTGGCCAGACCTATGGCTACACCTTC
j_gene: TRBJ1-2
v_gene: TRBV24-1
abundance: -
d_gene: -

CDR3aa: CASSLASVYTQETQYF
CDR3nt: TGTGCCAGCAGTTTAGCGTCGGTTTACACCCAAGAGACCCAGTACTTC
j_gene: TRBJ2-5
v_gene: TRBV12-3/TRBV12-4
abundance: -
d_gene: -

CDR3aa: CASSLARGGSGELFF
CDR3nt: TGTGCCAGCAGCTTAGCGCGAGGGGGGTCCGGGGAGCTGTTTTTT
j_gene: TRBJ2-2
v_gene: TRBV7-6
abundance: -
d_gene: -

CDR3aa: CASSFWTENTGELFF
CDR3nt: TGTGCCAGCAGCTTCTGGACGGAAAACACCGGGGAGCTGTTTTTT
j_gene: TRBJ2-2
v_gene: TRBV7-8
abundance: many
d_gene: -

CDR3aa: CASQATVNTEAFF
CDR3nt: TGTGCCAGCCAAGCCACGGTGAACACTGAAGCTTTCTTT
j_gene: TRBJ1-1
v_gene: TRBV6-2/TRBV6-3
abundance: few
d_gene: -

CDR3aa: CSARDRGNTYEQYF
CDR3nt: TGCAGTGCCCGCGACAGGGGGAATACCTACGAGCAGTACTTC
j_gene: TRBJ2-7
v_gene: TRBV20-1
abundance: -
d_gene: TRBD1

CDR3aa: CAIRRQGPRGNTIYF
CDR3nt: TGTGCCATCAGGAGGCAGGGACCGAGGGGAAACACCATATATTTT
j_gene: TRBJ1-3
v_gene: TRBV10-3
abundance: few
d_gene: -